The next 9 T cell receptor beta chains were all read from a single sample in a study of shared clonotypes between healthy human individuals. CD45RO negativity and positive selection for CCR7 defined naive CD8 cells, a population that excluded terminally differentiated effector memory CD45RA+ cells. The data were produced by immunoSEQ multiplex PCR, yet TCRdb's version contains in-frame clones alone and is incomplete. The sample holds hundreds of thousands of clones; roughly 95% are singletons and the top ten take approximately 0.11%. Sequencing input: naive CD8+ T cells sorted from blood. The receptors were gathered from a woman in her twenties or thirties in good health.

The chain uses TRBV10-3 and TRBJ1-1; D unclear. V lost 6 bases to trimming and J lost 0 bases, with 8 bases between them. The germline V gene has CDR1 ENHRY and CDR2 SYGVKD. This CDR3 contains 13 residues. The CDR3 loop reads CAIRGSMNTEAFF. DNA for the CDR3: TGTGCCATCAGGGGCAGTATGAACACTGAAGCTTTCTTT.

This sequence joins TRBV12-5 and TRBJ2-2; 8 positions agree with TRBD2. The CDR3 runs 17 residues. V lost 2 bases to trimming and J lost 3 bases; unmatched junction nucleotides: 8. The germline gives CDR1 LGHNT, CDR2 FRNRAP. The CDR3 DNA sequence: TGTGCTAGTGGTTTGATGGGCTTCGGGAGGGACACCGGGGAGCTGTTTTTT. This codes for CASGLMGFGRDTGELFF.

J is TRBJ1-3 and V is TRBV5-6; TRBD1 matches at 7 bases. Trimming removed 4 bases from V and 7 bases from J; junction bases left unmatched: 8. This CDR3 is 14 amino acids long. Germline V CDR1 and CDR2: SGHDT, YYEEEE. CDR3 in amino acids: CASSTGDSWNTIYF. The CDR3 bases are TGTGCCAGCAGCACGGGGGACAGCTGGAACACCATATATTTT.

The rearrangement links TRBV9 to TRBJ1-1; a possible D gene is TRBD1 (5 bases). This CDR3 spans 16 amino acids. Germline V lookup: CDR1 SGDLS, CDR2 YYNGEE. The ends were cut back, 0 bases at V and 1 base at J, with 13 bases in the middle. Written as DNA, the CDR3 is TGTGCCAGCAGCGTAGGGGGCGGGATGGGGAACACTGAAGCTTTCTTT. Protein product: CASSVGGGMGNTEAFF. Drawing the rest from reference TRBV9 and TRBJ1-1, the complete variable domain is DSGVTQTPKHLITATGQRVTLRCSPRSGDLSVYWYQQSLDQGLQFLIQYYNGEERAKGNILERFSAQQFPDLHSELNLSSLELGDSALYFCASSVGGGMGNTEAFFGQGTRLTVV.

The J gene is TRBJ2-1, the V gene TRBV5-4, with D maybe TRBD2 (5 bases). This CDR3 spans 12 amino acids. Germline V gene data show CDR1 as SGHNT and CDR2 as YYREEE (reference sequence). Trimming took 5 bases from V and 10 from J, leaving 13 bases between them. CDR3 sequence: CASRSERAEQFF. The CDR3, as DNA: TGTGCCAGCAGGTCCGAGAGGGCCGAGCAGTTCTTC.

Worth noting for this clone: The sample carries other DNA sequences with the same CDR3. V and J are TRBV29-1 and TRBJ1-2; D perhaps matches TRBD1 (6 bases). The CDR3 runs 15 residues. Germline CDR1 is SQVTM and CDR2 is ANQGSEA. V lost 3 bases and J 7 bases, leaving 21 bases between the germline ends. In DNA form, the CDR3 reads TGCAGCGTTGAGGAATACAGGGCCCCAGTGGGTGGCTACACCTTC. Translating it yields CSVEEYRAPVGGYTF. The variable domain in full, with the rest retrieved from reference TRBV29-1 and TRBJ1-2, is SAVISQKPSRDICQRGTSLTIQCQVDSQVTMMFWYRQQPGQSLTLIATANQGSEATYESGFVIDKFPISRPNLTFSTLTVSNMSPEDSSIYLCSVEEYRAPVGGYTFGSGTRLTVV.

On this clone: Additional DNA sequences in this sample encode the identical CDR3. This rearrangement joins TRBV6-6 to TRBJ2-7, with D unclear. Deletions cut 8 bases from V and 1 base from J, with 6 bases between. Germline V gene data show CDR1 as MNHNY and CDR2 as SVGAGI (reference sequence). There are 11 residues in the CDR3. CDR3 in amino acids: CASGPSYEQYF. For the CDR3, the DNA is TGTGCCAGCGGGCCATCCTACGAGCAGTACTTC.

The chain uses TRBV7-6 and TRBJ2-5; D is unresolved. The end of the DNA fits TRBJ2-7 better, so the J call may be wrong. The CDR3 length is 13 residues. The V gene's germline CDR1 is SGHVS and CDR2 FNYEAQ. The CDR3 sequence is CASSLTGTYEQYF. CDR3 sequence (DNA): TGTGCCAGCAGCTTAACCGGCACCTACGAGCAGTACTTC.

The V and J genes are TRBV5-4 and TRBJ2-5; 9 nucleotides agree with TRBD1. Germline V gives CDR1 SGHNT, CDR2 YYREEE (reference sequence). With V trimmed by 0 bases and J by 1 base, 7 bases remained unmatched. CDR3 length equals 17 residues. Here the CDR3 reads CASSLVGTGLVQETQYF. The CDR3 DNA reads TGTGCCAGCAGCTTGGTGGGGACAGGGTTAGTCCAAGAGACCCAGTACTTC.